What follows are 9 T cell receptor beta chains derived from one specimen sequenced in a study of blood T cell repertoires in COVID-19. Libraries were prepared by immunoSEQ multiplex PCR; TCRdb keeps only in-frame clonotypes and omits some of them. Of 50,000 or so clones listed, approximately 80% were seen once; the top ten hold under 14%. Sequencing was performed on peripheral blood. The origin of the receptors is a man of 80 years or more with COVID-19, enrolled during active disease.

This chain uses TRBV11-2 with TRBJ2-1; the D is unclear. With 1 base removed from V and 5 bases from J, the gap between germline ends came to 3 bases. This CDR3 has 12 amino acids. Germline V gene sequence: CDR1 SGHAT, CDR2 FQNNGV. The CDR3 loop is CASSLADNEQFF. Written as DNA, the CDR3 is TGTGCCAGCAGCTTAGCCGACAATGAGCAGTTCTTC.

The CDR3 loop reads CASSSSADMNTGELFF. DNA of the CDR3: TGTGCCAGCAGTTCAAGCGCGGATATGAACACCGGGGAGCTGTTTTTT. This chain uses TRBV28 with TRBJ2-2; no reliable D call. Germline V gene sequence: CDR1 MDHEN, CDR2 SYDVKM. The CDR3 runs 16 residues. The V gene lost 4 bases and the J gene lost 1 base, with 13 bases spanning the gap.

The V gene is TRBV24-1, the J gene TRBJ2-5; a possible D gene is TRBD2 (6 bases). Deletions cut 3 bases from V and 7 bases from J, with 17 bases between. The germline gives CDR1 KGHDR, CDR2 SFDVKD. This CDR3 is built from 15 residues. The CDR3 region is CATSDPSGSAPTQYF. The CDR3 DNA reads TGTGCCACCAGTGATCCCTCCGGGAGCGCGCCGACCCAGTACTTC.

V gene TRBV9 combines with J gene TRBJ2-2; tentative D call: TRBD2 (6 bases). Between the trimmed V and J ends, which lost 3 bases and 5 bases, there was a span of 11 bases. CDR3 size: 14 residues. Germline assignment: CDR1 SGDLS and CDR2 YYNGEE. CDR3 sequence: CASSEALATGELFF. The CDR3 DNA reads TGTGCCAGCAGCGAGGCGCTAGCGACCGGGGAGCTGTTTTTT.

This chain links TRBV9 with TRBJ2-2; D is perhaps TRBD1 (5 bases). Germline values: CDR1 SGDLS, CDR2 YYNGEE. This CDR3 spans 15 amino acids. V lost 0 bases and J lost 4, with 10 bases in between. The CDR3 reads CASSVAQGPTGELFF. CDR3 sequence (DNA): TGTGCCAGCAGCGTAGCCCAGGGCCCCACCGGGGAGCTGTTTTTT. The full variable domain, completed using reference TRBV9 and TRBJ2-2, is DSGVTQTPKHLITATGQRVTLRCSPRSGDLSVYWYQQSLDQGLQFLIQYYNGEERAKGNILERFSAQQFPDLHSELNLSSLELGDSALYFCASSVAQGPTGELFFGEGSRLTVL.

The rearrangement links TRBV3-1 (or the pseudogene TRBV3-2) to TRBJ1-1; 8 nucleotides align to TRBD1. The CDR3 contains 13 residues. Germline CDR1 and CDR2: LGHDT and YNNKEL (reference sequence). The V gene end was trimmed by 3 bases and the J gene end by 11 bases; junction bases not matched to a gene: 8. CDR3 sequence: CASSHSGTGVAFF. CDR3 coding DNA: TGTGCCAGCAGCCACTCCGGGACAGGCGTGGCTTTCTTT.

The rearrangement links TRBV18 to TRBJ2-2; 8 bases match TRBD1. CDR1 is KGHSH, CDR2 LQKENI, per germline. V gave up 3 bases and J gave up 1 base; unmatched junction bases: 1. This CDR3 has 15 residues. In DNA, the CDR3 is TGTGCCAGCTCACCCGACAGGGGGAACACCGGGGAGCTGTTTTTT. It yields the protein CASSPDRGNTGELFF.

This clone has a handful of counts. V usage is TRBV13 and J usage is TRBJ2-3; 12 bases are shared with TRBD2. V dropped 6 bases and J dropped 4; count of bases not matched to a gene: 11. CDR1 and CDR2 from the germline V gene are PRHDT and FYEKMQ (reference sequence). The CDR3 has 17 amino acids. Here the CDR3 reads CASSTLPSGRAPDTQYF. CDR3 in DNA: TGTGCCAGCAGTACCCTACCTAGCGGGAGGGCACCAGATACGCAGTATTTT.

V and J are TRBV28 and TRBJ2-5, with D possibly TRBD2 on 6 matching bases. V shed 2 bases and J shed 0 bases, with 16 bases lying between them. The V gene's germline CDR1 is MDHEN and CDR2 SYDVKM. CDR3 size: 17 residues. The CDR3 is CASSLVISGFYQETQYF. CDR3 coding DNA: TGTGCCAGCAGTTTAGTAATCAGCGGGTTCTACCAAGAGACCCAGTACTTC.